This T cell receptor (beta chain) was observed in a study of blood T cell repertoires in COVID-19. Study at large: Nucleic acid was either cDNA or gDNA, and it came from T cells, B-cell-depleted T cells, or PBMCs.

Profiling relied on immunoSEQ multiplex PCR, and the TCRdb table lists in-frame clones only, not all of them. The data contain approximately 200,000 clones, around 89% of them seen just once; the ten biggest clones take up 4%. Germline V CDR1 and CDR2: MDHEN, SYDVKM. CDR3 size: 14 residues. V lost 4 bases to trimming and J lost 6 bases, with 16 bases between them. The sequence came from a young woman with acute or convalescent COVID-19. The sequenced sample consisted of peripheral blood. The chain employs TRBV28 and TRBJ2-7; D uncertain. The CDR3 nucleotides read TGTGCCAGCAGTTCTCCGACTCCTCCAAGCGAGCAGTACTTC. Its protein product is CASSSPTPPSEQYF. Drawing the rest from reference TRBV28 and TRBJ2-7, the complete variable domain is DVKVTQSSRYLVKRTGEKVFLECVQDMDHENMFWYRQDPGLGLRLIYFSYDVKMKEKGDIPEGYSVSREKKERFSLILESASTNQTSMYLCASSSPTPPSEQYFGPGTRLTVT.